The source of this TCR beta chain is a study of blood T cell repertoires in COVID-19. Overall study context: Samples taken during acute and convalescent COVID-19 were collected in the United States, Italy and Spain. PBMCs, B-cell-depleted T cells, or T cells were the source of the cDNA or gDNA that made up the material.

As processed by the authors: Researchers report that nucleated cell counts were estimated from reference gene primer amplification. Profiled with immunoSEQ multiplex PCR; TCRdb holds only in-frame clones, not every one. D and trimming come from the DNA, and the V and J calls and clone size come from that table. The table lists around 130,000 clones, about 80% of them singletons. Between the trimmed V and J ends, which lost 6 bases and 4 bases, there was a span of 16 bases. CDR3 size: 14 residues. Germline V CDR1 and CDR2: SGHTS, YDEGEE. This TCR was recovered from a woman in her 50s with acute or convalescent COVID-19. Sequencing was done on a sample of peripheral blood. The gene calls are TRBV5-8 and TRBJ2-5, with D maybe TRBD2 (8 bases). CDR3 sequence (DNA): TGTGCCAGCAACCAGGGGGGACTAGGAGAGACCCAGTACTTC. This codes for CASNQGGLGETQYF.